This section outlines one T cell receptor (beta chain) sequence together with its context. The CDR3 loop spans 14 amino acids. V shed 3 bases and J 5 bases; nucleotides not matched to a gene: 4. Germline CDR1 reads SGHVS; CDR2 reads FNYEAQ. Investigators reverse transcribed all isolated RNA, so they sequenced expressed TCRB transcripts. Libraries were prepared by immunoSEQ multiplex PCR; TCRdb keeps only in-frame clonotypes and omits some of them. The data hold around 340,000 clones, with about 18% observed a single time. This specimen comes from a study of beta chain features in type 1 diabetes. Sequencing was done on a sample of naive CD4+ T cells from blood. This TCR came from a woman aged 18-29 years in good health. The V and J genes are TRBV7-6 and TRBJ2-7; 10 bases line up with TRBD1. CDR3 coding DNA: TGTGCCAGCAGCTTTAGACAGGGGGCTGACGAGCAGTACTTC. Its translation: CASSFRQGADEQYF.